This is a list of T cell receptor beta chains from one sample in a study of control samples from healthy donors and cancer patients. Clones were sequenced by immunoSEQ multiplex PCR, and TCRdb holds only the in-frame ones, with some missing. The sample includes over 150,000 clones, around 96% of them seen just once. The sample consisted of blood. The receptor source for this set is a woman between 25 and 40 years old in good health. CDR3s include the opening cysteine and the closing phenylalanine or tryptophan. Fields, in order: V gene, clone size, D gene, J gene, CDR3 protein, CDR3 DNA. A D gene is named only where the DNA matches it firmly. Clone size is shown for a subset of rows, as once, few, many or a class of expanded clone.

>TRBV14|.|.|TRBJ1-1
CASSQVGRYTEAFF
TGTGCCAGCAGCCAAGTAGGCAGGTACACTGAAGCTTTCTTT
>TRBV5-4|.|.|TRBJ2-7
CASSLGTDYEQYF
TGTGCCAGCAGCTTAGGGACGGACTACGAGCAGTACTTC
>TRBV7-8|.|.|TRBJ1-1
CATKTGRGTEAFF
TGTGCCACCAAAACCGGCAGGGGCACTGAAGCTTTCTTT
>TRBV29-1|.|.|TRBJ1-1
CSAGTRSDTEAFF
TGCAGCGCCGGGACCCGGTCAGACACTGAAGCTTTCTTT
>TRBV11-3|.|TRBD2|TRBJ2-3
CASSPGTSGRTDTQYF
TGTGCCAGCAGCCCCGGGACTAGCGGACGCACAGATACGCAGTATTTT
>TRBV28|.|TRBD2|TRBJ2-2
CASSLKGTSGRPANTGELFF
TGTGCCAGCAGTTTAAAGGGGACTAGCGGGAGGCCTGCGAACACCGGGGAGCTGTTTTTT
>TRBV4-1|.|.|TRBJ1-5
CASSQERASNQPQHF
TGCGCCAGCAGCCAAGAACGGGCTAGTAATCAGCCCCAGCATTTT
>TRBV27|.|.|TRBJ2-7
CASSYGITYEQYF
TGTGCCAGCAGTTACGGCATTACCTACGAGCAGTACTTC
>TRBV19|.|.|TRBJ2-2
CASSIDLSGELFF
TGTGCCAGTAGTATAGATCTCAGCGGGGAGCTGTTTTTT
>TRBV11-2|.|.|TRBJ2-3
CASSTRGTSTDTQYF
TGTGCCAGCAGCACTCGAGGGACTAGCACAGATACGCAGTATTTT
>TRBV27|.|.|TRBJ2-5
CASSLFGEETQYF
TGTGCCAGCAGTTTATTCGGCGAAGAGACCCAGTACTTC
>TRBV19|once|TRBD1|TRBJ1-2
CASSSSQGGNYGYTF
TGTGCCAGTAGTTCCAGTCAGGGGGGAAACTATGGCTACACCTTC
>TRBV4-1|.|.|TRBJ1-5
CASSQAGQNNQPQHF
TGCGCCAGCAGCCAAGCGGGTCAGAACAATCAGCCCCAGCATTTT
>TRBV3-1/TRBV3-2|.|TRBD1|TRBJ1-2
CASSQDVRRTGGNYGYTF
TGTGCCAGCAGCCAAGACGTACGACGTACAGGGGGCAACTATGGCTACACCTTC
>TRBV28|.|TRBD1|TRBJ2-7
CASTLRGQGWEQYF
TGTGCCAGCACCCTTAGGGGGCAGGGCTGGGAGCAGTACTTC
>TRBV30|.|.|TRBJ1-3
CAWETVGNTIYF
TGTGCCTGGGAGACAGTCGGTAACACCATATATTTT
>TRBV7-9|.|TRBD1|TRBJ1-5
CASSHTGVQPQHF
TGTGCCAGCAGCCATACAGGGGTTCAGCCCCAGCATTTT
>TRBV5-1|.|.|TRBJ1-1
CASSLKPGRDLNTEAFF
TGCGCCAGCAGCTTGAAACCCGGGCGGGACCTGAACACTGAAGCTTTCTTT
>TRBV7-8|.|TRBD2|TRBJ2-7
CASSLPPNSGGAYEQYF
TGTGCCAGCAGCTTACCCCCCAATAGCGGGGGGGCTTACGAGCAGTACTTC
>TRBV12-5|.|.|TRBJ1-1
CASGFGWTEAFF
TGTGCTAGTGGTTTTGGGTGGACTGAAGCTTTCTTT